A selection of T cell receptor beta chains follows, all from one sample in a study of OX40 agonist ivuxolimab in advanced cancers. Libraries were prepared by immunoSEQ multiplex PCR; TCRdb keeps only in-frame clonotypes and omits some of them. This sample carries 55,000 to 80,000 clones, roughly 89% of them seen once, and the ten largest clones take approximately 2.5%. The input for sequencing was CD4+ or CD8+ T cells sorted from blood, taken in a trial of the OX40 agonist ivuxolimab. The receptors stem from an adult with an advanced solid tumor such as melanoma, head and neck, liver or kidney cancer. CDR3s include the opening cysteine and the closing phenylalanine or tryptophan. Size is omitted from some rows. Given values are once, few, many or a class for expanded clones.

abundance | v_gene | CDR3aa
. | TRBV29-1 | CSVEDWDRRIQETQYF
. | TRBV6-1 | CASSLREGTEAFF
. | TRBV7-9 | CASSLELKGTEAFF
. | TRBV9 | CASSPRATNTGELFF
. | TRBV9 | CASSVGVTSSTDTQYF
few | TRBV2 | CASTAQGRVGEQYF
. | TRBV5-4 | CASSPEGGRGETQYF
. | TRBV30 | CACGREETQYF
. | TRBV9 | CASRDINTGELFF
. | TRBV6-1 | CAGGRGPNEKLFF
. | TRBV7-2 | CASSKAGGTSTDTQYF
. | TRBV5-1 | CASSLALAGGSSYNEQFF
. | TRBV5-6 | CASSLGRANEKLFF
. | TRBV19 | CASSNSGGATNEKLFF
once | TRBV11-3 | CASSLRQGPWNEQFF
. | TRBV7-9 | CASSLSVVETQYF
. | TRBV6-1 | CASDREGFLSYEQYF
. | TRBV6-5 | CASSSVWGGNYGYTF
. | TRBV7-3 | CASSFDRAVYGYTF
. | TRBV6-4 | CASSGELGTEAFF
. | TRBV5-1 | CASKRRGPYGYTF
. | TRBV6-1 | CASNEPGAGGDEAFF
. | TRBV12-5 | CASGLGRTGLNQPQHF
. | TRBV7-2 | CASEEKGFGYGYTF
. | TRBV15 | CATSRDLGKNNEQFF
. | TRBV18 | CASSPFEGRPTEAFF
few | TRBV7-2 | CASSLGLKYWGQGVVAQHF
once | TRBV18 | CASSPTPGQGTDEQYF
. | TRBV19 | CASSIDHYNQPQHF
. | TRBV4-2 | CASSQGSQIVTEAFF
. | TRBV4-1 | CASSQPGRGNEKLFF
once | TRBV15 | CATSRSRLNTEAFF
. | TRBV23-1 | CASSHPSIEAGCFSTDTQYF
. | TRBV6-5 | CASSYDGQGVGGELFF
. | TRBV4-1 | CASSGQGATIYF
. | TRBV27 | CASSFHSTDTQYF
. | TRBV19 | CASSIGSDEKLFF
. | TRBV7-2 | CASSLDGAQPQHF
. | TRBV4-3 | CASSQERNTGRHF
. | TRBV7-2 | CASSLAVTSGRSEQYF
once | TRBV5-8 | CASSSRVDYGGNTIYF